Below, 8 T cell receptor beta chains from the same sample are listed, as sequenced in a study of CD8 T cells in ankylosing spondylitis. A single record per CDR3 protein comes from TCRdb applying MiXCR to the 5' RACE reads. The table records approximately 290,000 distinct CDR3 sequences, about a fifth of them present only once. Sequences were obtained from blood, either unsorted or a sorted T cell fraction (not recorded which). These receptors were taken from a female donor with ankylosing spondylitis or in good health (not recorded which).

The chain couples TRBV5-1 to TRBJ1-2; D may be TRBD1 (6 bases). There are 14 residues in the CDR3. Trimming pared 0 bases from V and 8 bases from J, leaving 14 bases between. The germline V gene has CDR1 SGHRS and CDR2 YFSETQ. CDR3 amino acids: CASSLALGAQGYTF. The CDR3 DNA sequence: TGCGCCAGCAGCTTGGCCTTGGGGGCGCAAGGCTACACCTTC. Full variable domain (remainder filled in from reference TRBV5-1 and TRBJ1-2): KAGVTQTPRYLIKTRGQQVTLSCSPISGHRSVSWYQQTPGQGLQFLFEYFSETQRNKGNFPGRFSGRQFSNSRSEMNVSTLELGDSALYLCASSLALGAQGYTFGSGTRLTVV.

The chain uses TRBV2 and TRBJ2-7; tentatively, D is TRBD1 (5 bases). Germline lookup yields CDR1 SNHLY and CDR2 FYNNEI. The V end was cut by 7 bases, the J end by 10 bases, with 20 bases between. CDR3 length equals 13 residues. The chain's CDR3 is CASTSQLDTFQYF. CDR3 in DNA: TGTGCCAGCACCTCCCAGCTGGACACCTTTCAGTACTTC.

V and J are TRBV2 and TRBJ1-2; D uncertain. Trimming took 7 bases from V and 7 from J, leaving 16 bases between them. The germline gives CDR1 SNHLY, CDR2 FYNNEI. The CDR3 extends over 13 amino acids. The CDR3 region has the DNA TGTGCCAGCAAACCGTCATCGGAGCGTGGCTACACCTTC. Residues: CASKPSSERGYTF. Drawing the rest from reference TRBV2 and TRBJ1-2, the complete variable domain is EPEVTQTPSHQVTQMGQEVILRCVPISNHLYFYWYRQILGQKVEFLVSFYNNEISEKSEIFDDQFSVERPDGSNFTLKIRSTKLEDSAMYFCASKPSSERGYTFGSGTRLTVV.

This clonotype was found a few times. The CDR3 DNA is TGCGCCAGCGGTGTCGAACATGGACTTGAAGCTTTCTTT. This sequence encodes CASGVEHGLEAFF. This chain joins TRBV5-1 and TRBJ1-1, with D unclear. Looked up from germline, CDR1 is SGHRS and CDR2 is YFSETQ. Deletions cut 7 bases from V and 7 bases from J, with 17 bases between. This CDR3 has 13 residues.

The J gene is TRBJ2-1, the V gene TRBV20-1, with no clear D. This CDR3 region has 12 residues. V lost 8 bases and J lost 9, with 17 bases in between. Germline V gene data show CDR1 as DFQATT and CDR2 as SNEGSKA (reference sequence). The CDR3 DNA is TGCAGTACCGGACCTCTAGAACGTGAGCAGTTCTTC. This codes for CSTGPLEREQFF.

CDR3 sequence: CASSPGHGNEQFF. As DNA, the CDR3 is TGCGCCAGCAGCCCCGGCCATGGCAATGAGCAGTTCTTC. This sequence joins TRBV5-1 and TRBJ2-1; no clear D gene. The germline V and J ends were trimmed by 4 bases and 6 bases, with 11 bases remaining between them. This CDR3 has 13 amino acids. Germline loops: CDR1 SGHRS, CDR2 YFSETQ. The full variable domain, its missing parts supplied by reference TRBV5-1 and TRBJ2-1, is KAGVTQTPRYLIKTRGQQVTLSCSPISGHRSVSWYQQTPGQGLQFLFEYFSETQRNKGNFPGRFSGRQFSNSRSEMNVSTLELGDSALYLCASSPGHGNEQFFGPGTRLTVL.

This clonotype appeared a few times. For the CDR3, the DNA is TGTGCCAGCGGACAGGCGGTACACTCGAGAAATCAGCCCCAGCATTTT. Encoded protein: CASGQAVHSRNQPQHF. This chain uses TRBV6-1 with TRBJ1-5; 7 bases are shared with TRBD1. Germline CDR1 MNHNS, CDR2 SASEGT. This CDR3 is 16 amino acids long. With 8 bases clipped from V and 4 bases from J, the junction kept 14 bases outside the gene matches.

This sequence joins TRBV20-1 and TRBJ1-1, with D uncertain. This CDR3 is 14 amino acids long. Per germline, CDR1 DFQATT and CDR2 SNEGSKA (reference sequence). V lost 0 bases, J lost 1 base, and 9 bases lay in between. The CDR3 bases are TGCAGTGCTAGAGATTTCGGGAGGAACACTGAAGCTTTCTTT. This codes for CSARDFGRNTEAFF.